This T cell receptor beta chain derives from a study of CD8 T cells in Susac syndrome. Comment on this clonotype: The antigen is not known.

The study's findings and limits: The study conceded that its TCR sequencing and HLA analysis involved relatively few individuals.

cDNA came from about 0.5 to 1 ug RNA primed by random hexamers. It was immunoSEQ multiplex PCR that amplified TCR beta CDR3 across 54 Vbeta and 13 Jbeta. A single record per CDR3 protein comes from TCRdb applying MiXCR to the immunoSEQ multiplex PCR reads. The sample lists 150,000 or so distinct CDR3 sequences, roughly 94% occurring once. Sequencing of TCR beta was carried out in blood CD8+ and CD4+ T cells. Both CD4+ and CD8+ T cells were negatively isolated, and TEMRA cells underwent FACS enrichment. The CDR3 runs to 13 residues. CDR1 and CDR2 from the germline V gene are SNHLY and FYNNEI. V lost 3 bases and J 6 bases, leaving 9 bases between the germline ends.

This clonotype originated in a human donor in good health. The chain couples TRBV2 to TRBJ2-4; D tentatively reads TRBD1 or TRBD2 (5 bases each). Sequenced: CD4+ T cells from PBMCs. CDR3 DNA: TGTGCCAGCAGTGACGGGGCCGTAAACATTCAGTACTTC. Encoded protein: CASSDGAVNIQYF. Full variable domain (outside the CDR3, taken from reference TRBV2 and TRBJ2-4): EPEVTQTPSHQVTQMGQEVILRCVPISNHLYFYWYRQILGQKVEFLVSFYNNEISEKSEIFDDQFSVERPDGSNFTLKIRSTKLEDSAMYFCASSDGAVNIQYFGAGTRLSVL.